The source of this TCR beta chain is a study of T cells in Graves' hyperthyroidism and ophthalmopathy. General study results and limits: Most expanded thyroid clonotypes above 0.001 also appeared in blood.

Regions amplified from RNA transcripts were the TCR beta CDR3 regions. First-round RT-PCR with HTBI primers amplified the TCR CDR3 region. TCRdb fed the multiplex PCR reads into MiXCR, producing one record per CDR3 protein. The sample includes approximately 360,000 distinct CDR3 sequences, 25% seen only once; the top ten take about 73%. Comment on this clonotype: Its cognate antigen is unknown.

Trimming cost V 4 bases and J 6 bases, with 7 bases left between them. The germline CDR1 and CDR2 sequences are SGHRS and YFSETQ. The CDR3 extends over 12 amino acids. The chain recombines TRBV5-1 with TRBJ2-2, with D possibly being TRBD2 (5 bases). This TCR was sampled from a man aged 45-60 years with Graves' hyperthyroidism. Input material: blood. The CDR3 DNA sequence: TGCGCCAGCAGCGAGGGCCCCGGGGAGCTGTTTTTT. Protein sequence: CASSEGPGELFF.